These 30 T cell receptor beta chains originate from one sample sequenced in a study of lymphopenia after photon versus proton radiotherapy. Clones were read by immunoSEQ multiplex PCR, and TCRdb kept only the in-frame ones, dropping some. This sample has nearly 25,000 clones, with about 82% found just once. Sample: peripheral blood, taken from a patient treated with proton-based radiotherapy. All receptors come from a woman in her seventies with pancreatic cancer.

The rearrangement links TRBV11-3 to TRBJ1-3; D ambiguous. With 2 bases removed from V and 4 bases from J, the gap between germline ends came to 12 bases. From germline, CDR1 is SGHNT and CDR2 YENEEA. CDR3 length: 15 residues. The CDR3 bases are TGTGCCAGCAGCTTATCTTCGTTTTCCGGAAACACCATATATTTT. Translation gives CASSLSSFSGNTIYF.

This clone has just one count. The J gene is TRBJ1-2, the V gene TRBV9; D is unclear. V was cut by 9 bases and J by 8 bases, with 20 bases left in between. Germline V CDR1 and CDR2: SGDLS, YYNGEE. The CDR3 extends over 13 amino acids. The CDR3 region has the DNA TGTGCCACCTCAACGGAAAAATACGGCGGCTACACCTTC. As protein: CATSTEKYGGYTF.

This clone showed up just once. V is TRBV2 and J is TRBJ2-2, with a tentative D call TRBD2 (6 bases). V lost 5 bases and J lost 6, with 16 bases in between. From germline, CDR1 is SNHLY and CDR2 FYNNEI. CDR3 length equals 15 residues. The CDR3 here is CASSLLSGVPGELFF. The CDR3 nucleotides read TGTGCCAGCAGTCTTCTGTCGGGAGTTCCCGGGGAGCTGTTTTTT.

J is TRBJ2-3 and V is TRBV11-2; D call uncertain. There are 13 residues in the CDR3. Germline-derived CDR1 and CDR2 are SGHAT and FQNNGV. The V and J ends lost 5 bases and 1 base respectively, with 7 bases between them. The CDR3 loop is CASSEQRTDTQYF. The DNA for the CDR3 is TGTGCCAGCAGCGAACAGCGCACAGATACGCAGTATTTT.

This clone was seen just once. The CDR3 is CASSLAPGTGDGYTF. For the CDR3, the DNA is TGTGCCAGCAGCTTAGCGCCGGGGACAGGGGACGGCTACACCTTC. The chain employs TRBV7-2 and TRBJ1-2; 10 nucleotides match TRBD1. Germline trimming cut 0 bases from V and 8 bases from J; bases unmatched to any gene: 6. Germline V gives CDR1 SGHTA, CDR2 FQGNSA. The CDR3 consists of 15 residues.

CDR3 bases: TGTGCCAGCAGTGGGACAGGGGGCTCGAAGACTGAAGCTTTCTTT. Its translation is CASSGTGGSKTEAFF. This chain links TRBV2 with TRBJ1-1; 11 bases are a match to TRBD1. The V segment lost 4 bases and the J segment 5 bases; nucleotides outside the gene matches: 6. Looked up from germline, CDR1 is SNHLY and CDR2 is FYNNEI. The CDR3 contains 15 residues.

In DNA, the CDR3 is TGTGCCAGCAGTTTTAGCACAGAGAATTCACCCCTCCACTTT. This gives the protein CASSFSTENSPLHF. The chain uses TRBV27 and TRBJ1-6; no definite D call. Germline loops: CDR1 MNHEY, CDR2 SMNVEV (reference sequence). Trimming shortened V by 3 bases and J by 7 bases, and 10 bases separated the two germline ends. The CDR3 runs 14 residues.

The chain links TRBV6-1 to TRBJ2-7, with 7 nucleotides matching TRBD1. Trimming took 8 bases from V and 0 from J; bases not matched to a gene: 4. CDR3 length equals 13 residues. Germline V gene data show CDR1 as MNHNS and CDR2 as SASEGT. CDR3 DNA: TGTGCCAGCGGACAGGCCGTCTCCTACGAGCAGTACTTC. Translating gives CASGQAVSYEQYF.

V gene TRBV11-1 combines with J gene TRBJ2-7, with TRBD1 matching over 7 bases. Looked up from germline, CDR1 is SGHAT and CDR2 is FQDESV (reference sequence). The CDR3 consists of 15 residues. V gave up 2 bases and J gave up 5 bases; unmatched junction bases: 9. Written as DNA, the CDR3 is TGTGCCAGCAGCTTACTTAGGGGGCTAGTCCACGAGCAGTACTTC. The encoded protein is CASSLLRGLVHEQYF.

Only a few counts were recorded for this clone. The chain links TRBV5-1 to TRBJ1-3; 7 bases match TRBD1. The CDR3 runs 14 residues. V lost 5 bases and J lost 1; bases outside the gene matches: 3. Germline V gene sequence: CDR1 SGHRS, CDR2 YFSETQ. CDR3 protein: CASRSGGSGNTIYF. Written as DNA, the CDR3 is TGCGCCAGCAGATCAGGGGGATCTGGAAACACCATATATTTT.

The CDR3 loop reads CASSPIPQGAWEDTQYF. The CDR3 DNA follows: TGTGCCAGCTCACCGATTCCCCAGGGGGCATGGGAGGATACGCAGTATTTT. This chain links TRBV18 with TRBJ2-3; 8 bases agree with TRBD1. Germline V lookup: CDR1 KGHSH, CDR2 LQKENI. The CDR3 totals 17 residues. J lost 6 bases, V lost 3 bases, and 14 bases had no gene match.

The genes are TRBV20-1 and TRBJ2-1; D unresolved. The CDR3 is made up of 11 amino acids. Germline CDR1 reads DFQATT; CDR2 reads SNEGSKA (reference sequence). The V and J ends lost 3 bases and 10 bases respectively, with 10 bases between them. CDR3 DNA: TGCAGTGCTAGGTTGGTCAGGGAGCAGTTCTTC. The encoded protein is CSARLVREQFF.

The chain is built from TRBV2 and TRBJ2-5; maybe TRBD1 (5 bases). Trimming took off 6 bases at V and 1 base at J, with 12 bases between the two ends. The CDR3 is 14 amino acids. In germline, CDR1 is SNHLY, CDR2 FYNNEI. CDR3 bases: TGTGCCAGCAGGGACACCTTAGCCCAAGAGACCCAGTACTTC. Residues: CASRDTLAQETQYF.

This rearrangement joins TRBV2 to TRBJ1-4; TRBD1 aligns across 9 bases. After removal of 7 bases from V and 8 bases from J, the junction contained 14 bases not matched to a gene. This CDR3 comprises 16 residues. The germline CDR1 and CDR2 sequences are SNHLY and FYNNEI. CDR3 loop: CASTARTGQGGEKLFF. The CDR3 DNA reads TGTGCCAGCACCGCTCGGACGGGACAGGGAGGGGAAAAACTGTTTTTT.

J is TRBJ1-2 and V is TRBV6-1; D is uncertain. Germline values: CDR1 MNHNS, CDR2 SASEGT. There are 12 residues in the CDR3. The V and J ends lost 3 bases and 6 bases respectively, with 8 bases between them. CDR3 coding DNA: TGTGCCAGCAGTGACTCTCGGGATGGCTACACCTTC. Translation: CASSDSRDGYTF.

This clone was picked up one time. The rearrangement joins TRBV12-5 to TRBJ2-2; D is unclear. This CDR3 is built from 13 residues. V dropped 1 base and J dropped 6 bases, with 6 bases sitting between them. CDR1 and CDR2 from the germline V gene are LGHNT and FRNRAP. Here the CDR3 DNA reads TGTGCTAGTGGTTTGGAATTGGCCGGGGAGCTGTTTTTT. Translated, it gives CASGLELAGELFF. The full variable domain, rest sourced from reference TRBV12-5 and TRBJ2-2, is DARVTQTPRHKVTEMGQEVTMRCQPILGHNTVFWYRQTMMQGLELLAYFRNRAPLDDSGMPKDRFSAEMPDATLATLKIQPSEPRDSAVYFCASGLELAGELFFGEGSRLTVL.

J is TRBJ1-4 and V is TRBV5-6, with 10 bases lining up with TRBD1. The V gene end was trimmed by 4 bases and the J gene end by 7 bases; junction bases not matched to a gene: 7. This CDR3 has 15 residues. CDR1 SGHDT and CDR2 YYEEEE come from the germline V gene. The DNA of the CDR3 is TGTGCCAGCAGCCACATCCGGGACAGGGGTGAAAAACTGTTTTTT. It specifies CASSHIRDRGEKLFF.

The chain joins TRBV28 to TRBJ2-7, with D perhaps assigned TRBD1 or TRBD2 (5 bases each). Germline V CDR1 and CDR2: MDHEN, SYDVKM. The CDR3 consists of 15 residues. Deletions cut 1 base from V and 4 bases from J, with 14 bases between. CDR3 amino acids: CASSLLGDPFYEQYF. CDR3 DNA: TGTGCCAGCAGTTTATTAGGGGACCCCTTTTACGAGCAGTACTTC. Full variable domain (rest looked up from reference TRBV28 and TRBJ2-7): DVKVTQSSRYLVKRTGEKVFLECVQDMDHENMFWYRQDPGLGLRLIYFSYDVKMKEKGDIPEGYSVSREKKERFSLILESASTNQTSMYLCASSLLGDPFYEQYFGPGTRLTVT.

The chain carries TRBV4-3 and TRBJ2-1, with D perhaps TRBD1 or TRBD2 (6 bases each). With 3 bases removed from V and 2 bases from J, the gap between germline ends came to 11 bases. Germline CDR1 reads LGHNA; CDR2 reads YSLEER. The CDR3 loop spans 15 amino acids. The CDR3 bases are TGCGCCAGCAGCCAGGAGGGACAACCCTACAATGAGCAGTTCTTC. Amino acids: CASSQEGQPYNEQFF.

J is TRBJ1-2 and V is TRBV7-9; 10 bases are shared with TRBD1. V shed 7 bases and J 7 bases; nucleotides not matched to a gene: 9. Germline V gene data show CDR1 as SEHNR and CDR2 as FQNEAQ (reference sequence). The CDR3 runs to 14 residues. This CDR3 is CASTPRQGARGYTF. In DNA form, the CDR3 reads TGTGCCAGCACCCCAAGACAGGGGGCGCGTGGCTACACCTTC.

The chain recombines TRBV5-5 with TRBJ1-5; D unclear. Germline values: CDR1 SGHKS, CDR2 YYEKEE (reference sequence). The germline V and J ends were trimmed by 2 bases and 0 bases, with 3 bases remaining between them. This CDR3 region has 13 residues. The CDR3 sequence: CASSLNSNQPQHF. DNA for the CDR3: TGTGCCAGCAGCTTAAATAGCAATCAGCCCCAGCATTTT. The full variable domain, with the rest looked up from reference TRBV5-5 and TRBJ1-5, is DAGVTQSPTHLIKTRGQQVTLRCSPISGHKSVSWYQQVLGQGPQFIFQYYEKEERGRGNFPDRFSARQFPNYSSELNVNALLLGDSALYLCASSLNSNQPQHFGDGTRLSIL.

The sample holds a few counts of this clone. This chain connects TRBV9 to TRBJ1-3, with a tentative D call TRBD1 (5 bases). Trimming took off 4 bases at V and 0 bases at J, with 14 bases between the two ends. Germline V CDR1 and CDR2: SGDLS, YYNGEE. The CDR3 is made up of 16 amino acids. CDR3 protein: CASSITTGSSGNTIYF. CDR3 sequence (DNA): TGTGCCAGCAGCATAACAACAGGTTCCTCTGGAAACACCATATATTTT.

The chain combines TRBV5-1 with TRBJ2-2, with 7 bases lining up with TRBD2. Germline V lookup: CDR1 SGHRS, CDR2 YFSETQ. This CDR3 region has 15 residues. The junction had 4 bases not matched to a gene; V was cut back by 1 base and J by 4 bases. CDR3 nucleotides: TGCGCCAGCAGCTTGACGGCTAGCGGCACCGGGGAGCTGTTTTTT. The encoded protein is CASSLTASGTGELFF.

This clone was detected once. The V gene is TRBV10-3, the J gene TRBJ1-2; maybe TRBD1 (5 bases). V was shortened by 3 bases and J by 6 bases, with 11 bases between the two germline ends. CDR3 length: 13 amino acids. The germline gives CDR1 ENHRY, CDR2 SYGVKD. CDR3 region: CAISETGDHGYTF. CDR3 DNA: TGTGCCATCAGTGAAACGGGGGATCATGGCTACACCTTC.

The rearrangement uses TRBV5-6 and TRBJ2-3; 14 nucleotides align to TRBD2. V shed 4 bases, J shed 6 bases, and the junction held 4 bases outside the gene matches. Germline V gene lookup returns CDR1 SGHDT and CDR2 YYEEEE. CDR3 length: 15 residues. The CDR3, as DNA: TGTGCCAGCAGCCCGGGACTAGCGGGAGAGGATACGCAGTATTTT. The encoded protein is CASSPGLAGEDTQYF.

The CDR3 DNA is TGTGCCAGCAGTTTAAGGACAGTCTCTGGAAACACCATATATTTT. Encoded protein: CASSLRTVSGNTIYF. This chain uses TRBV28 with TRBJ1-3; possibly TRBD1 for D (6 bases). V lost 2 bases and J 0 bases, leaving 8 bases between the germline ends. The CDR3 is 15 residues long. CDR1 is MDHEN, CDR2 SYDVKM, per germline.

The rearrangement joins TRBV5-1 to TRBJ2-1; either TRBD1 or TRBD2 may fit D (6 bases each). The V gene's germline CDR1 is SGHRS and CDR2 YFSETQ. The ends were cut back, 0 bases at V and 0 bases at J, with 7 bases in the middle. The CDR3 length is 15 residues. CDR3: CASSLEGGSYNEQFF. CDR3 sequence (DNA): TGCGCCAGCAGCTTGGAGGGGGGCTCCTACAATGAGCAGTTCTTC.

The chain couples TRBV28 to TRBJ1-5; unclear D gene. V shed 8 bases and J shed 0 bases, with 17 bases lying between them. Germline V gives CDR1 MDHEN, CDR2 SYDVKM. The CDR3 contains 16 residues. The CDR3 here is CASGRRMGGSNQPQHF. The CDR3 region has the DNA TGTGCCAGCGGGCGTCGAATGGGAGGTAGCAATCAGCCCCAGCATTTT.

The chain carries TRBV7-3 and TRBJ2-3; D could derive from TRBD1 or TRBD2 (6 bases each). Between the trimmed V and J ends, which lost 3 bases and 0 bases, there was a span of 13 bases. This CDR3 has 16 amino acids. Germline V lookup: CDR1 SGHTA, CDR2 FQGTGA. CDR3 residues: CASSFTGASSTDTQYF. Written as DNA, the CDR3 is TGTGCCAGCAGCTTTACGGGGGCGAGTAGCACAGATACGCAGTATTTT.

This clone was observed a single time. V is TRBV4-1 and J is TRBJ1-2; no reliable D call. Germline V gene sequence: CDR1 MGHRA, CDR2 YSYEKL. The CDR3 is 15 residues long. Trimming removed 0 bases at V and 4 bases at J, with 12 bases between. CDR3 nucleotide sequence: TGCGCCAGCAGCCAAGATATAAGGGCTACCTATGGCTACACCTTC. Protein product: CASSQDIRATYGYTF.